These 8 T cell receptor beta chains share one sample of origin, sequenced in a study of persistence of HIV-infected CD4 T cells. The immunoSEQ assay was version 4, run in survey mode. Sequencing was performed with immunoSEQ multiplex PCR; in TCRdb, only in-frame clones are kept and a portion is missing. The profile shows roughly 48,000 clones, about 87% of them singletons. This nonspecific control used anti-CD3/anti-CD28 bead stimulation of CD4+ T cells. Sorting of responding CD4+ T cells relied on upregulated CD40 ligand together with CD69. Their antigens remain unidentified. The material sequenced was CD4+ T cells sorted from PBMCs after roughly 17-hour stimulation, taken from a patient who received antiretroviral therapy. Every receptor here comes from an adult woman with HIV who was CMV-seropositive.

The chain combines TRBV10-2 with TRBJ2-3; a possible D gene is TRBD2 (5 bases). Trimming pared 5 bases from V and 0 bases from J, leaving 15 bases between. The germline V gene has CDR1 WSHSY and CDR2 SAAADI. This CDR3 has 16 residues. DNA of the CDR3: TGCGCCAGCAGTCCCGTACTAGGGCGAAGCACAGATACGCAGTATTTT. It translates to CASSPVLGRSTDTQYF.

This clone appeared a single time. The J gene is TRBJ2-5, the V gene TRBV10-1; either TRBD1 or TRBD2 may fit D (5 bases each). Germline CDR1 reads WNHNN; CDR2 reads SYGVQD (reference sequence). CDR3 length equals 12 residues. With 3 bases removed from V and 8 bases from J, the gap between germline ends came to 10 bases. The CDR3 protein is CASSEGTSTQYF. The CDR3 DNA follows: TGCGCCAGCAGTGAAGGGACCTCCACCCAGTACTTC.

The chain carries TRBV21-1 and TRBJ2-4; the table's D call, TRBD1, was not checked against the DNA. TRBV21-1 is listed as a pseudogene. This CDR3 contains 15 residues. For the CDR3, the DNA is TGTGCCAGCAGCAAAAGGGGGTTCCGCAAAAACATTCAGTACTTC. Encoded protein: CASSKRGFRKNIQYF.

This sequence joins TRBV23-1 and TRBJ1-2, with a tentative D call TRBD1 (6 bases). TRBV23-1 has ORF status, its function being uncertain. The germline V and J ends were trimmed by 2 bases and 1 base, with 17 bases remaining between them. This CDR3 is 17 amino acids long. This CDR3 reads CASSQPVAGARNYGYTF. DNA of the CDR3: TGCGCCAGCAGTCAACCGGTAGCGGGGGCGCGTAACTATGGCTACACCTTC.

The V gene is TRBV14, the J gene TRBJ2-1; 8 bases fit TRBD2. This CDR3 contains 18 residues. Per the germline V gene, CDR1 is SGHDN and CDR2 is FVKESK. Trimming at V came to 4 bases and at J to 3 bases, leaving 14 bases not matched to a gene. The CDR3 loop is CASSPMLFAGGIYNEQFF. In DNA, the CDR3 is TGTGCCAGCAGCCCCATGTTGTTTGCGGGGGGAATCTACAATGAGCAGTTCTTC. Combining the CDR3 with reference TRBV14 and TRBJ2-1 gives the whole variable domain EAGVTQFPSHSVIEKGQTVTLRCDPISGHDNLYWYRRVMGKEIKFLLHFVKESKQDESGMPNNRFLAERTGGTYSTLKVQPAELEDSGVYFCASSPMLFAGGIYNEQFFGPGTRLTVL.

The V gene is TRBV9, the J gene TRBJ2-5; TRBD2 matches at 7 bases. V trimming: 4 bases; J trimming: 2 bases; junction bases outside the gene matches: 5. Germline CDR1 SGDLS, CDR2 YYNGEE. The CDR3 sequence is 14 residues long. The CDR3 DNA sequence: TGTGCCAGCAGCCTTAGCGGGTTTCAAGAGACCCAGTACTTC. This codes for CASSLSGFQETQYF.

The rearrangement joins TRBV12-3 or TRBV12-4 to TRBJ1-1; D uncertain. Trimming removed 3 bases at V and 0 bases at J, with 5 bases between. This CDR3 has 13 amino acids. CDR3 residues: CASSFFLNTEAFF. The CDR3 region has the DNA TGTGCCAGCAGTTTTTTCCTGAACACTGAAGCTTTCTTT.

The rearrangement joins TRBV20-1 to TRBJ1-6, with 10 positions matching TRBD1. Germline CDR1 DFQATT, CDR2 SNEGSKA (reference sequence). The ends lost 3 bases at V and 5 bases at J; junction bases unmatched: 4. The CDR3 length is 15 residues. The CDR3 nucleotides are TGCAGTGCTAGTGGGACAGGGGCCCATAATTCACCCCTCCACTTT. This gives the protein CSASGTGAHNSPLHF.